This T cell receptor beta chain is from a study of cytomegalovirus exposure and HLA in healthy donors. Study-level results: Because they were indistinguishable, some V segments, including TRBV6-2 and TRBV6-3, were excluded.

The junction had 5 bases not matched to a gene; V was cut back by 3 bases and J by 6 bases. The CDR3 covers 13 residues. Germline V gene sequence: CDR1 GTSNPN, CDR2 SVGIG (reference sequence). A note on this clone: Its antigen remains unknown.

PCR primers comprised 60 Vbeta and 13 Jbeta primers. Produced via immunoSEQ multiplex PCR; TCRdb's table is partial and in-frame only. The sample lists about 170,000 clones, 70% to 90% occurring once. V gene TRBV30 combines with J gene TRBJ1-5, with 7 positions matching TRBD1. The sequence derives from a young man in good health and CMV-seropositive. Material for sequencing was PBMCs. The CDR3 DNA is TGTGCCTGGAGCGGACAGGCCCGTCAGCCCCAGCATTTT. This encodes CAWSGQARQPQHF.